This TCR beta chain was sequenced during a study of blood T cell repertoires in COVID-19. Whole-study context: Specimens from acute and convalescent COVID-19 originated in the United States, Italy and Spain.

Only in-frame clones appear in the TCRdb table, and some are missing; sequencing was by immunoSEQ multiplex PCR. Of 130,000 to 150,000 clones in the sample, under 90% were seen once. Deletions cut 6 bases from V and 0 bases from J, with 11 bases between. CDR3 length: 15 amino acids. Germline V CDR1 and CDR2: ENHRY, SYGVKD. This receptor was identified in a human donor in a cohort sampled during active COVID-19. What was sequenced was peripheral blood. The rearrangement links TRBV10-3 to TRBJ1-4, with a tentative D call TRBD1 (5 bases). For the CDR3, the DNA is TGTGCCATCAGGGGGGGGGTTGCAACTAATGAAAAACTGTTTTTT. It is translated as CAIRGGVATNEKLFF.